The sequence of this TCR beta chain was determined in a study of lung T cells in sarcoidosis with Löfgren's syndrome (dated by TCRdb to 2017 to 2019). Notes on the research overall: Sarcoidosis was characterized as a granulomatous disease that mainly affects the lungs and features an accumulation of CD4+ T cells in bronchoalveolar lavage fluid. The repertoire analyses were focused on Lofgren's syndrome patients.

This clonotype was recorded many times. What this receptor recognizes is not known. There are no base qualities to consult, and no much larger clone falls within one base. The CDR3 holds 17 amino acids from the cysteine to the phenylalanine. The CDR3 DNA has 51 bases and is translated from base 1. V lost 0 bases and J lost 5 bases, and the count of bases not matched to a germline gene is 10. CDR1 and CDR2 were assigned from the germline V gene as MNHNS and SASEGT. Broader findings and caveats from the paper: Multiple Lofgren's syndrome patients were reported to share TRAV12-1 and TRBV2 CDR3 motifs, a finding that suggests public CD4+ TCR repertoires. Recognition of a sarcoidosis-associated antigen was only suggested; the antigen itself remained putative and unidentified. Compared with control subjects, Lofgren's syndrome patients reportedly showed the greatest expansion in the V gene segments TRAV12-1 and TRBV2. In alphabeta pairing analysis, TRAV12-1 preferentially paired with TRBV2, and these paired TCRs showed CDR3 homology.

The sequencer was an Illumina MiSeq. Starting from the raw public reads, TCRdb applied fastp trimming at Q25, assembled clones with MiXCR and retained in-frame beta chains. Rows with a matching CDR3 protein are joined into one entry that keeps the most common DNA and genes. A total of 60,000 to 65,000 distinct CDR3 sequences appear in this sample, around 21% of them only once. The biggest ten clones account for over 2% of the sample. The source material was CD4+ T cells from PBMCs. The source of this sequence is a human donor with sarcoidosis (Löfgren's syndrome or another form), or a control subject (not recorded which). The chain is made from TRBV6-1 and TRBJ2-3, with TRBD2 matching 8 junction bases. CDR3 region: CASSEALLLAEQDTQYF. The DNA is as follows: TGTGCCAGCAGTGAAGCGCTTCTACTAGCGGAACAAGATACGCAGTATTTT.